This passage covers 26 T cell receptor beta chains from one sample sequenced in a study of cytomegalovirus exposure and HLA in healthy donors (dated by TCRdb to the late 2010s). The library was produced with the immunoSEQ multiplex PCR assay. For the multiplex PCR, a mixture combining 60 forward primers for TCR Vbeta segments and 13 reverse primers for TCR Jbeta segments was used. Here the immuneACCESS table is served through TCRdb, limited to in-frame sequences with V and J called. Missing clones are a known gap in these copies; in checked studies unresolved V genes cover under half, and the rest lacks a known reason. Recorded for this sample are around 100,000 clones; around 84% of them occurred a single time. The ten largest clones take up about 2% of the sample. The sequenced sample consisted of PBMCs. Receptor source: a man between 18 and 29 years old in good health and CMV-seronegative.

J is TRBJ1-2 and V is TRBV28; D gene uncertain. V lost 6 bases and J lost 4, with 12 bases in between. CDR3 length: 13 amino acids. Per the germline V gene, CDR1 is MDHEN and CDR2 is SYDVKM. CDR3 protein: CASSASEGYGYTF. In nucleotides, the CDR3 is TGTGCCAGCAGCGCTTCCGAGGGCTATGGCTACACCTTC.

The chain has TRBV7-2 and TRBJ2-5; no reliable D call. This CDR3 contains 11 residues. Between the trimmed V and J ends, which lost 4 bases and 2 bases, there was a span of 2 bases. The germline gives CDR1 SGHTA, CDR2 FQGNSA. Here the CDR3 DNA reads TGTGCCAGCAGCTCTCAAGAGACCCAGTACTTC. The encoded protein is CASSSQETQYF.

The chain is built from TRBV19 and TRBJ1-5; weak D call: TRBD1 (5 bases). Trimming shortened V by 1 base and J by 0 bases, and 7 bases separated the two germline ends. The length of the CDR3 is 15 residues. The germline gives CDR1 LNHDA, CDR2 SQIVND (reference sequence). DNA of the CDR3: TGTGCCAGTAGTATAGTACAGGCTAGCAATCAGCCCCAGCATTTT. Protein: CASSIVQASNQPQHF. The full variable domain, its missing parts supplied by reference TRBV19 and TRBJ1-5, is DGGITQSPKYLFRKEGQNVTLSCEQNLNHDAMYWYRQDPGQGLRLIYYSQIVNDFQKGDIAEGYSVSREKKESFPLTVTSAQKNPTAFYLCASSIVQASNQPQHFGDGTRLSIL.

The V call is TRBV25-1, the J call TRBJ2-5; 16 nucleotides match TRBD2. The CDR3 contains 16 residues. The germline CDR1 and CDR2 sequences are MGHDK and SYGVNS. V was clipped by 5 bases and J by 5 bases; unmatched bases: 5. DNA for the CDR3: TGTGCCAGCAGTTCGGGACTAGCGGGAGGGCCCGAGACCCAGTACTTC. This gives the protein CASSSGLAGGPETQYF. Looking up the rest from reference TRBV25-1 and TRBJ2-5 gives the full variable domain: EADIYQTPRYLVIGTGKKITLECSQTMGHDKMYWYQQDPGMELHLIHYSYGVNSTEKGDLSSESTVSRIRTEHFPLTLESARPSHTSQYLCASSSGLAGGPETQYFGPGTRLLVL.

The rearrangement joins TRBV19 to TRBJ1-5; 7 positions match TRBD1. In germline, CDR1 is LNHDA, CDR2 SQIVND (reference sequence). V was clipped by 7 bases and J by 4 bases; unmatched bases: 16. The CDR3 spans 17 residues. CDR3 nucleotides: TGTGCCAGTACCCTCGACGGAGGTGGGACAGTAAATCAGCCCCAGCATTTT. This translates into CASTLDGGGTVNQPQHF. Complete variable domain (other parts from reference TRBV19 and TRBJ1-5): DGGITQSPKYLFRKEGQNVTLSCEQNLNHDAMYWYRQDPGQGLRLIYYSQIVNDFQKGDIAEGYSVSREKKESFPLTVTSAQKNPTAFYLCASTLDGGGTVNQPQHFGDGTRLSIL.

This clone was counted ten times or more. This rearrangement joins TRBV6-4 to TRBJ2-1; 9 bases line up with TRBD2. Trimming took 3 bases from V and 0 from J; bases not matched to a gene: 0. Per germline, CDR1 MRHNA and CDR2 SNTAGT. The CDR3 spans 15 residues. The CDR3 loop is CASSEAGGSYNEQFF. CDR3 sequence (DNA): TGTGCCAGCAGTGAAGCGGGAGGCTCCTACAATGAGCAGTTCTTC.

This rearrangement joins TRBV30 to TRBJ2-7, with TRBD2 identical over 14 bases. The CDR3 spans 16 residues. V shed 3 bases and J 5 bases; nucleotides not matched to a gene: 9. The germline gives CDR1 GTSNPN, CDR2 SVGIG (reference sequence). The CDR3 region has the DNA TGTGCCTGGAGCGCAAGGGGGACTAGCGGGAGCCACGAGCAGTACTTC. Translation gives CAWSARGTSGSHEQYF.

This chain uses TRBV23-1 with TRBJ1-2; TRBD1 matches at 10 bases. TRBV23-1 belongs to the ORF category, with a function that is uncertain. J lost 4 bases, V lost 2 bases, and 13 bases had no gene match. The CDR3 runs 18 residues. In DNA, the CDR3 is TGCGCCAGCAGTCAACCACCATTGACAGGGGGCGAAGGCTATGGCTACACCTTC. Amino acid sequence: CASSQPPLTGGEGYGYTF.

V and J are TRBV7-8 and TRBJ1-4; D unresolved. Deletions cut 5 bases from V and 0 bases from J, with 10 bases between. The CDR3 contains 15 residues. Germline V CDR1 and CDR2: SGHVS, FQNEAQ. As DNA, the CDR3 is TGTGCCAGCAGCGCGAGCCATGCAACTAATGAAAAACTGTTTTTT. It translates to CASSASHATNEKLFF.

A single count supports this clone. The chain is built from TRBV2 and TRBJ2-1; 7 nucleotides align to TRBD2. CDR1 is SNHLY, CDR2 FYNNEI, per germline. Losses at the gene ends were 2 bases for V and 8 bases for J; bases not matched to a gene: 6. The CDR3 sequence is 14 residues long. This chain's CDR3 is CASSEIGGEDEQFF. The CDR3 DNA reads as TGTGCCAGCAGTGAAATTGGGGGGGAAGATGAGCAGTTCTTC.

The CDR3 nucleotides are TGCGCCAGCAAGGGTAGCGGGAGCGGCGACGAGCAGTACTTC. Its translation is CASKGSGSGDEQYF. This rearrangement joins TRBV5-1 to TRBJ2-7, with TRBD2 matching 9 bases. J was trimmed by 5 bases and V by 6 bases; bases with no gene match: 9. This CDR3 has 14 residues. Germline lookup yields CDR1 SGHRS and CDR2 YFSETQ. The full variable domain, its missing parts supplied by reference TRBV5-1 and TRBJ2-7, is KAGVTQTPRYLIKTRGQQVTLSCSPISGHRSVSWYQQTPGQGLQFLFEYFSETQRNKGNFPGRFSGRQFSNSRSEMNVSTLELGDSALYLCASKGSGSGDEQYFGPGTRLTVT.

The J gene is TRBJ1-5, the V gene TRBV6-5; TRBD1 matches at 7 bases. Germline V CDR1 and CDR2: MNHEY, SVGAGI. The V gene end was trimmed by 6 bases and the J gene end by 2 bases; junction bases not matched to a gene: 4. The CDR3 contains 14 residues. CDR3 protein: CASRRQGRNQPQHF. DNA of the CDR3: TGTGCCAGCAGACGACAGGGCCGCAATCAGCCCCAGCATTTT.

The genes are TRBV18 and TRBJ1-2; D gene uncertain. The CDR3 sequence is 11 residues long. Germline CDR1 KGHSH, CDR2 LQKENI. V was pared by 2 bases and J by 6 bases, with 4 bases between. CDR3 sequence (DNA): TGTGCCAGCTCACCATTAGATGGCTACACCTTC. Translated: CASSPLDGYTF. Filled out from reference TRBV18 and TRBJ1-2, the complete variable domain reads NAGVMQNPRHLVRRRGQEARLRCSPMKGHSHVYWYRQLPEEGLKFMVYLQKENIIDESGMPKERFSAEFPKEGPSILRIQQVVRGDSAAYFCASSPLDGYTFGSGTRLTVV.

The chain employs TRBV5-8 and TRBJ1-4; TRBD1 aligns across 9 bases. Germline V CDR1 and CDR2: SGHTS, YDEGEE. Trimming at V came to 4 bases and at J to 7 bases, leaving 8 bases not matched to a gene. The CDR3 length is 15 residues. This CDR3 is CASSPSDRGAEKLFF. The CDR3 DNA sequence: TGTGCCAGCAGCCCCTCAGACAGGGGGGCTGAAAAACTGTTTTTT.

The genes are TRBV15 and TRBJ1-5, with D unresolved. Germline CDR1 is LNHNV and CDR2 is YYDKDF (reference sequence). This CDR3 has 17 residues. The germline V and J ends were trimmed by 0 bases and 0 bases, with 12 bases remaining between them. CDR3 sequence (DNA): TGTGCCACCAGCAGAGATTCAGGCCTCTATAGCAATCAGCCCCAGCATTTT. As protein: CATSRDSGLYSNQPQHF.

This chain links TRBV2 with TRBJ2-5; 11 bases align to TRBD1. Germline values: CDR1 SNHLY, CDR2 FYNNEI. V lost 5 bases to trimming and J lost 5 bases; unmatched junction nucleotides: 4. The CDR3 is made up of 14 amino acids. CDR3: CASSWDRGSETQYF. Here the CDR3 DNA reads TGTGCCAGCAGTTGGGACAGGGGGTCGGAGACCCAGTACTTC.

This chain joins TRBV7-2 and TRBJ1-1; possibly TRBD1 for D (6 bases). CDR1 is SGHTA, CDR2 FQGNSA, per germline. With 3 bases removed from V and 2 bases from J, the gap between germline ends came to 10 bases. This CDR3 has 14 amino acids. CDR3 protein: CASSLHRANTEAFF. As DNA, the CDR3 is TGTGCCAGCAGCTTGCACAGGGCCAACACTGAAGCTTTCTTT.

The chain links TRBV2 to TRBJ1-5, with no clear D. The V and J ends lost 4 bases and 0 bases respectively, with 19 bases between them. Germline CDR1 and CDR2: SNHLY and FYNNEI. CDR3 length: 18 residues. CDR3 residues: CASSGLLGERASNQPQHF. As DNA, the CDR3 is TGTGCCAGCAGTGGACTTCTTGGAGAGAGGGCTAGCAATCAGCCCCAGCATTTT. Full variable domain (rest looked up from reference TRBV2 and TRBJ1-5): EPEVTQTPSHQVTQMGQEVILRCVPISNHLYFYWYRQILGQKVEFLVSFYNNEISEKSEIFDDQFSVERPDGSNFTLKIRSTKLEDSAMYFCASSGLLGERASNQPQHFGDGTRLSIL.

V and J are TRBV9 and TRBJ1-1; D is ambiguous. Trimming shortened V by 0 bases and J by 1 base, and 7 bases separated the two germline ends. Germline V lookup: CDR1 SGDLS, CDR2 YYNGEE. The CDR3 sequence is 14 residues long. The CDR3 DNA reads TGTGCCAGCAGCGTAGGACATAGGAACACTGAAGCTTTCTTT. Translated: CASSVGHRNTEAFF.

The sample holds one count of this clone. This chain links TRBV6-6 with TRBJ2-7; 7 bases align to TRBD2. The V and J ends lost 4 bases and 0 bases, in that order; junction bases with no gene match: 9. The CDR3 runs to 16 residues. The germline CDR1 and CDR2 sequences are MNHNY and SVGAGI (reference sequence). In nucleotides, the CDR3 is TGTGCCAGCAGTTCCACTAGCGCCGGGAGCTCCTACGAGCAGTACTTC. Its translation: CASSSTSAGSSYEQYF.

This chain uses TRBV2 with TRBJ1-1, with D uncertain. From germline, CDR1 is SNHLY and CDR2 FYNNEI. The CDR3 is 14 residues long. Trimming took off 5 bases at V and 6 bases at J, with 16 bases between the two ends. CDR3 residues: CASSQAGSWAEAFF. The CDR3 DNA reads as TGTGCCAGCAGTCAGGCGGGGTCCTGGGCTGAAGCTTTCTTT.

This clone came up a few times. The genes are TRBV28 and TRBJ2-1; the match to TRBD2 covers 9 bases. Germline trimming cut 0 bases from V and 9 bases from J; bases unmatched to any gene: 3. The CDR3 has 14 amino acids. Germline-derived CDR1 and CDR2 are MDHEN and SYDVKM. For the CDR3, the DNA is TGTGCCAGCAGTTTATGGGGACTAGCTGGTGAGCAGTTCTTC. Translating it yields CASSLWGLAGEQFF.

This clone was recorded a few times. This CDR3 reads CASSERLGAVKYGYTF. CDR3 nucleotide sequence: TGTGCCAGCAGTGAACGTTTGGGGGCAGTGAAATATGGCTACACCTTC. This chain connects TRBV6-1 to TRBJ1-2, with D possibly TRBD1 on 6 matching bases. The CDR3 runs to 16 residues. Between the trimmed V and J ends, which lost 2 bases and 5 bases, there was a span of 18 bases. In germline, CDR1 is MNHNS, CDR2 SASEGT.

In its sample, this clone was seen a few times. The sample carries other DNA sequences with the same CDR3. V and J are TRBV5-1 and TRBJ1-4; TRBD1 might be the D (5 bases). V was cut by 4 bases and J by 6 bases, with 13 bases left in between. CDR3 length: 14 residues. Germline CDR1 reads SGHRS; CDR2 reads YFSETQ. The CDR3 bases are TGCGCCAGCAGCCGTGGGGCGGGAGATGAAAAACTGTTTTTT. Translating it yields CASSRGAGDEKLFF.

The V call is TRBV15, the J call TRBJ2-7; D gene uncertain. Trimming took 1 base from V and 2 from J, leaving 9 bases between them. This CDR3 spans 14 amino acids. Germline lookup yields CDR1 LNHNV and CDR2 YYDKDF (reference sequence). CDR3: CATSRAAGAYEQYF. The DNA for the CDR3 is TGTGCCACCAGCAGAGCGGCTGGAGCCTACGAGCAGTACTTC.

As to this clone: The sample holds other DNA sequences that translate to the same CDR3. The J gene is TRBJ2-7, the V gene TRBV29-1, with a possible D match to TRBD2 (6 bases). Germline loops: CDR1 SQVTM, CDR2 ANQGSEA. The CDR3 is 12 amino acids. The germline V and J ends were trimmed by 4 bases and 2 bases, with 9 bases remaining between them. The CDR3 nucleotides read TGCAGCGTTGCATCGGGGGCCTACGAGCAGTACTTC. As protein: CSVASGAYEQYF.